This T cell receptor (beta chain) was recorded in a study of blood T cells in healthy people across ages. PCR was performed a second time for about 6 to 12 cycles using a sample-barcoded 5' primer and a J-beta primer mix. TCRdb independently ran MiXCR on the 5' RACE reads; one entry per CDR3 protein. The table shows roughly 500,000 distinct CDR3 sequences, with 24% occurring only once. J was trimmed by 4 bases and V by 5 bases; bases with no gene match: 8. The CDR3 has 15 amino acids. Germline lookup yields CDR1 SGHTA and CDR2 FQGNSA. A further study also used this sample, focusing on T cells of mothers and their children.

This receptor was obtained from a boy aged 5-17 years in good health. This sequence joins TRBV7-2 and TRBJ2-5, with 9 positions matching TRBD1. The specimen was blood. In nucleotides, the CDR3 is TGTGCCAGCAGCAGACTAGGGACAGGGACAGAGACCCAGTACTTC. It encodes CASSRLGTGTETQYF.